The entry below gives a single T cell receptor beta chain sequence along with its context. The antigen remains unidentified. Losses at the gene ends were 4 bases for V and 4 bases for J; bases not matched to a gene: 7. CDR1 and CDR2 from the germline V gene are SGHRS and YFSETQ. The CDR3 has 14 residues. Per sample, the assay covered around 10^5 TCR templates. The protocol was immunoSEQ multiplex PCR, while the TCRdb copy is restricted to in-frame clones and leaves out a portion. The table includes under 150,000 clones, approximately 94% detected once. The sample originates from a study of siplizumab effects on memory and regulatory T cells. The study, taken as a whole, reports: A small minority of alloreactive clones were mapped to unstimulated subsets.

Material: non-Treg CD4+ T cells sorted from blood. This sequence originates from a human donor in good health. J is TRBJ2-7 and V is TRBV5-1; 8 positions match TRBD1. CDR3 sequence: CASSRRQGAYEQYF. Here the CDR3 DNA reads TGCGCCAGCAGCAGGCGCCAGGGGGCATACGAGCAGTACTTC.